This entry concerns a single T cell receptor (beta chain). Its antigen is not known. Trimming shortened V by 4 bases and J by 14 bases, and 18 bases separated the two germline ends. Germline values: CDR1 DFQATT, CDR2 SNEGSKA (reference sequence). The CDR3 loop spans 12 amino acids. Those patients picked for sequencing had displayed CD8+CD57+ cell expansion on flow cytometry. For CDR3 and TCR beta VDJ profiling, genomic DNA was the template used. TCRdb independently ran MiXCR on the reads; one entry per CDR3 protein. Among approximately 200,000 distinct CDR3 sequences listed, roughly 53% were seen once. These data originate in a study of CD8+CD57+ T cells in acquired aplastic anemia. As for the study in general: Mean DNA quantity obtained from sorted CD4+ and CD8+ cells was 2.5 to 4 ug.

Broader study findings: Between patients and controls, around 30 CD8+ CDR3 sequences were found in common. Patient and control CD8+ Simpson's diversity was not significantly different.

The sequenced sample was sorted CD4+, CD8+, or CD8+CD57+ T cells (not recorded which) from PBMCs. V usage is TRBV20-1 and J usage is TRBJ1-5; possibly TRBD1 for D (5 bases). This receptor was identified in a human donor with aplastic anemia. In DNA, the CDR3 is TGCAGTGCTAAGGGTTGGGACTACAATGAGCATTTT. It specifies CSAKGWDYNEHF.